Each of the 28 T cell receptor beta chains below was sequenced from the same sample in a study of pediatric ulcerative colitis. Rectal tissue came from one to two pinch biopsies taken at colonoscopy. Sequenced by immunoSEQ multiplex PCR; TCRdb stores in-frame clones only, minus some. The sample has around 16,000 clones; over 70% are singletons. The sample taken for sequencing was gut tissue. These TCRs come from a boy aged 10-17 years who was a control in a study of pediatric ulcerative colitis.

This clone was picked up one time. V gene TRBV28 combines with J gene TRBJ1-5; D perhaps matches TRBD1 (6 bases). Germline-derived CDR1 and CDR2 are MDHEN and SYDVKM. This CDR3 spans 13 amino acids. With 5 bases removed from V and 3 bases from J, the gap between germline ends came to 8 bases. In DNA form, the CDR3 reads TGTGCCAGCAGTCGGACAGTCAATCAGCCCCAGCATTTT. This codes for CASSRTVNQPQHF.

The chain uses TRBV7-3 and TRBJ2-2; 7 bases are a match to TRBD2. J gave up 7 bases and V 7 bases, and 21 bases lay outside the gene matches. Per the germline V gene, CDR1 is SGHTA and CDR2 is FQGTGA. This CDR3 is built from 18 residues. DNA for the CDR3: TGTGCCAGCACCCCATACGGTGGGGAGGGCTTAAATGGCGGGGAGCTGTTTTTT. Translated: CASTPYGGEGLNGGELFF.

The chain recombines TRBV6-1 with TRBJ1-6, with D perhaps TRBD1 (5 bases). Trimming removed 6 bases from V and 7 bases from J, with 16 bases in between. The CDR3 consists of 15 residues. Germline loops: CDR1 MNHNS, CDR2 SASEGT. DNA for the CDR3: TGTGCCAGCAGCGTTTCGGGGGGAGGGAATTCACCCCTCCACTTT. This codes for CASSVSGGGNSPLHF.

In DNA form, the CDR3 reads TGCGCCAGCAGCACCCCCGGGACAGACTACGAGCAGTACTTC. Its protein is CASSTPGTDYEQYF. This rearrangement joins TRBV5-1 to TRBJ2-7; 7 bases align to TRBD1. Germline assignment: CDR1 SGHRS and CDR2 YFSETQ. The V and J ends lost 4 bases and 3 bases, in that order; junction bases with no gene match: 7. The CDR3 extends over 14 amino acids. The full variable domain, rest sourced from reference TRBV5-1 and TRBJ2-7, is KAGVTQTPRYLIKTRGQQVTLSCSPISGHRSVSWYQQTPGQGLQFLFEYFSETQRNKGNFPGRFSGRQFSNSRSEMNVSTLELGDSALYLCASSTPGTDYEQYFGPGTRLTVT.

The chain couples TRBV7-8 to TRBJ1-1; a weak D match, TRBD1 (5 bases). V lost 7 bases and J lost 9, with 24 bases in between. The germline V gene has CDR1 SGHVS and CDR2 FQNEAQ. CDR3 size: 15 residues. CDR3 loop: CASTDTRVASRKAFF. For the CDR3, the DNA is TGTGCCAGCACCGACACCAGGGTGGCTTCAAGAAAAGCTTTCTTT.

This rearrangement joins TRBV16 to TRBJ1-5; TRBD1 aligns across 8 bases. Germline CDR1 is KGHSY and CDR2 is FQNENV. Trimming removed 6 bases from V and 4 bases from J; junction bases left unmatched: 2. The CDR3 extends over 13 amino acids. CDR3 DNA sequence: TGTGCCAGCAGTCGGACAGGGAATCAGCCCCAGCATTTT. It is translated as CASSRTGNQPQHF. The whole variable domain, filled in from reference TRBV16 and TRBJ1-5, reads GEEVAQTPKHLVRGEGQKAKLYCAPIKGHSYVFWYQQVLKNEFKFLISFQNENVFDETGMPKERFSAKCLPNSPCSLEIQATKLEDSAVYFCASSRTGNQPQHFGDGTRLSIL.

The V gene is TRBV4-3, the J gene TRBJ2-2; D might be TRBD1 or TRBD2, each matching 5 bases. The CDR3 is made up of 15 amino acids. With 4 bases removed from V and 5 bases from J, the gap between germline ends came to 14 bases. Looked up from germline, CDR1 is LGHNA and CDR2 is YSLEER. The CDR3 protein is CASSPGRGTTGELFF. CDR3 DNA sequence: TGCGCCAGCAGCCCGGGACGGGGAACGACCGGGGAGCTGTTTTTT.

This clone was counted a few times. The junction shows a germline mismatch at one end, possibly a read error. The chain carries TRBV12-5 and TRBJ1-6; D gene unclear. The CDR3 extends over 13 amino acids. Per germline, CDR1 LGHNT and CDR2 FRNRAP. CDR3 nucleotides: TGTGCTAGTGGTCCCGCTCTGTATTCGCCCCTCCACTTT. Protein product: CASGPALYSPLHF.

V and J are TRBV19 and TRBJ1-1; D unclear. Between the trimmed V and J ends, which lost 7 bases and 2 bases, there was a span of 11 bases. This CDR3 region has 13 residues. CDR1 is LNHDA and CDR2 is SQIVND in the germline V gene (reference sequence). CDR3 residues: CASKVSVNTEAFF. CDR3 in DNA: TGTGCCAGTAAGGTATCCGTTAACACTGAAGCTTTCTTT.

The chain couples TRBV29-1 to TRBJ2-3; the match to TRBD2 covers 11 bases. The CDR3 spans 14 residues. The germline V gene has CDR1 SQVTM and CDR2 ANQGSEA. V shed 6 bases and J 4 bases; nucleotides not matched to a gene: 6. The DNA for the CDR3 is TGCAGCGTACTTAGCGGGGGGGCCGCAGATACGCAGTATTTT. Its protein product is CSVLSGGAADTQYF.

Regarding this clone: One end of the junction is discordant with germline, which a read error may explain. Written as DNA, the CDR3 is TGTGCCAGTAGTATAGCAGGCGGGGGGATTCACATTTTT. Its translation: CASSIAGGGIHIF. This chain links TRBV19 with TRBJ1-1; the D gene is possibly TRBD1 (5 bases). Germline V CDR1 and CDR2: LNHDA, SQIVND (reference sequence). The CDR3 has 13 amino acids. Looking up the rest from reference TRBV19 and TRBJ1-1 gives the full variable domain: DGGITQSPKYLFRKEGQNVTLSCEQNLNHDAMYWYRQDPGQGLRLIYYSQIVNDFQKGDIAEGYSVSREKKESFPLTVTSAQKNPTAFYLCASSIAGGGIHIFGQGTRLTVV.

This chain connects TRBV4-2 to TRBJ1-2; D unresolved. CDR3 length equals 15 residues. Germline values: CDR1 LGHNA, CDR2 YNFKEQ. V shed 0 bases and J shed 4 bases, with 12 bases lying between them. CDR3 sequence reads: CASSQERAGFYGYTF. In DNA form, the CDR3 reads TGTGCCAGCAGCCAAGAAAGGGCAGGTTTCTATGGCTACACCTTC.

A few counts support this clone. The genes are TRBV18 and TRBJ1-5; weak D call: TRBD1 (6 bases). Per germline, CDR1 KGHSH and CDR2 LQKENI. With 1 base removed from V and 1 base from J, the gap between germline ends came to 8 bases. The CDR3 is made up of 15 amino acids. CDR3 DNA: TGTGCCAGCTCACCACAGGACAGCAGCAATCAGCCCCAGCATTTT. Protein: CASSPQDSSNQPQHF.

CDR3 protein: CASSIMVLGELFF. The DNA of the CDR3 is TGTGCCAGTAGTATAATGGTACTAGGGGAGCTGTTTTTT. This chain joins TRBV19 and TRBJ2-2, with unresolved D. The CDR3 is 13 amino acids. From germline, CDR1 is LNHDA and CDR2 SQIVND (reference sequence). Deletions cut 2 bases from V and 8 bases from J, with 9 bases between.

The CDR3 region is CASSWTGELFF. As DNA, the CDR3 is TGTGCCAGCAGCTGGACCGGGGAGCTGTTTTTT. The chain combines TRBV5-8 with TRBJ2-2, with no clear D. With 3 bases removed from V and 5 bases from J, the gap between germline ends came to 2 bases. The CDR3 extends over 11 amino acids. Germline loops: CDR1 SGHTS, CDR2 YDEGEE.

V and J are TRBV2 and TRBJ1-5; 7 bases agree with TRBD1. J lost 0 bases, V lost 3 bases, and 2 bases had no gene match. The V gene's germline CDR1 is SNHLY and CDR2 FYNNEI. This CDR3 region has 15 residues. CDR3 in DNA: TGTGCCAGCAGTGAGGACAGGTATAGCAATCAGCCCCAGCATTTT. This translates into CASSEDRYSNQPQHF.

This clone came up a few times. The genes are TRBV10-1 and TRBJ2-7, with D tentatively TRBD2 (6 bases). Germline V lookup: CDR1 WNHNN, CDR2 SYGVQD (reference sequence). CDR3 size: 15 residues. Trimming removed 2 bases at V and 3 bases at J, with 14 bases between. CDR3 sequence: CASSEGTGRRYEQYF. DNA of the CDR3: TGCGCCAGCAGTGAGGGGACTGGGAGACGCTACGAGCAGTACTTC.

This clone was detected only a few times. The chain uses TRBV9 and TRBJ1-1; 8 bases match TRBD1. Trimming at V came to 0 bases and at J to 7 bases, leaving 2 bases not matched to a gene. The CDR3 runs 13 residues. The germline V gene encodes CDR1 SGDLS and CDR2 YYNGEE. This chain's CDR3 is CASSVEGTGEAFF. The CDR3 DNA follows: TGTGCCAGCAGCGTAGAGGGGACAGGTGAAGCTTTCTTT. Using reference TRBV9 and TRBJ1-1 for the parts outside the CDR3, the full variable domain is DSGVTQTPKHLITATGQRVTLRCSPRSGDLSVYWYQQSLDQGLQFLIQYYNGEERAKGNILERFSAQQFPDLHSELNLSSLELGDSALYFCASSVEGTGEAFFGQGTRLTVV.

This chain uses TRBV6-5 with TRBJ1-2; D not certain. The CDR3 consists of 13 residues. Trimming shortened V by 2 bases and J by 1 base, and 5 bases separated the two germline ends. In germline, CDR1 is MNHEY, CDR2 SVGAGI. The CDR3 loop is CASSYRDNYGYTF. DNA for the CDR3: TGTGCCAGCAGTTACAGAGATAACTATGGCTACACCTTC.

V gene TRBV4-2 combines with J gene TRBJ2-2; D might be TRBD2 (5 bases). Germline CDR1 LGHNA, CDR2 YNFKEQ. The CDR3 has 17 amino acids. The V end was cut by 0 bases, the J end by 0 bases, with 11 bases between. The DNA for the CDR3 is TGTGCCAGCAGCCAAGATCTACGGGAAACGAACACCGGGGAGCTGTTTTTT. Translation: CASSQDLRETNTGELFF.

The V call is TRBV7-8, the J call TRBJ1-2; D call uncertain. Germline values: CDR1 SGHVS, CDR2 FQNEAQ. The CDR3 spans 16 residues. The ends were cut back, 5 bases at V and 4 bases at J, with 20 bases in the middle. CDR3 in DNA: TGTGCCAGCAGCCTTAGAAATACCCGAAAGACCTATGGCTACACCTTC. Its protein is CASSLRNTRKTYGYTF. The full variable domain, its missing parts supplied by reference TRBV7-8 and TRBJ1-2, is GAGVSQSPRYKVAKRGQDVALRCDPISGHVSLFWYQQALGQGPEFLTYFQNEAQLDKSGLPSDRFFAERPEGSVSTLKIQRTQQEDSAVYLCASSLRNTRKTYGYTFGSGTRLTVV.

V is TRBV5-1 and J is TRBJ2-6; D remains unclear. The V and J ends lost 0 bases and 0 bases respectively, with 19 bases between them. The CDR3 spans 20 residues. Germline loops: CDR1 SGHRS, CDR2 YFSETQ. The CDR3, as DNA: TGCGCCAGCAGCTTGGCCGAAGGACGCATCCTCAGCTCTGGGGCCAACGTCCTGACTTTC. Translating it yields CASSLAEGRILSSGANVLTF.

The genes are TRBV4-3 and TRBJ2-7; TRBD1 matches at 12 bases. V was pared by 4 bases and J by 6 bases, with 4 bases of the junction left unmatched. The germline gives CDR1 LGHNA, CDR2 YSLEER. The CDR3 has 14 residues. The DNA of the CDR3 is TGCGCCAGCAGCCGGGGACAGGGGGCTCGCGAGCAGTACTTC. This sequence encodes CASSRGQGAREQYF.

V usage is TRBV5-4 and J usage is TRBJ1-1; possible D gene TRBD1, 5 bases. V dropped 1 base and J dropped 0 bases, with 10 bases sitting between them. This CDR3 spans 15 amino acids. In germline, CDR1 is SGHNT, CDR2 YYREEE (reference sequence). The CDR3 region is CASSLQGGLNTEAFF. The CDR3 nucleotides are TGTGCCAGCAGCTTGCAGGGAGGTTTGAACACTGAAGCTTTCTTT.

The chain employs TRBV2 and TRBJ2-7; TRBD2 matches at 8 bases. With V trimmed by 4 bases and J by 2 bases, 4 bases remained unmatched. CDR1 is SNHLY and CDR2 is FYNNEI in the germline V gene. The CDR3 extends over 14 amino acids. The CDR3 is CASSGSGNPYEQYF. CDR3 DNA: TGTGCCAGCAGTGGTAGCGGGAACCCCTACGAGCAGTACTTC.

CDR3 DNA: TGTGCCATCGAGTCATCGACAGGGGCTACTGGCTACACCTTC. As protein: CAIESSTGATGYTF. The chain employs TRBV10-3 and TRBJ1-2; 8 bases match TRBD1. This CDR3 has 14 residues. Germline V gives CDR1 ENHRY, CDR2 SYGVKD. The junction had 12 bases not matched to a gene; V was cut back by 8 bases and J by 7 bases.

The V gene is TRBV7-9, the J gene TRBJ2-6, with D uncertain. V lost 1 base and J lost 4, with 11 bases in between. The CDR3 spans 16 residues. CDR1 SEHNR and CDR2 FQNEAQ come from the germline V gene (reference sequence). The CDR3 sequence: CASSLEAFQGANVLTF. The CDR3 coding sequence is TGTGCCAGCAGCTTAGAGGCGTTTCAAGGGGCCAACGTCCTGACTTTC.

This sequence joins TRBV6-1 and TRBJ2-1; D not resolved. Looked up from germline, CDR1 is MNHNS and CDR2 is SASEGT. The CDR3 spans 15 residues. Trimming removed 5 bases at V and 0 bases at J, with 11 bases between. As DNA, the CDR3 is TGTGCCAGCAGTATACAACCGGGCTCCTACAATGAGCAGTTCTTC. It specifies CASSIQPGSYNEQFF.